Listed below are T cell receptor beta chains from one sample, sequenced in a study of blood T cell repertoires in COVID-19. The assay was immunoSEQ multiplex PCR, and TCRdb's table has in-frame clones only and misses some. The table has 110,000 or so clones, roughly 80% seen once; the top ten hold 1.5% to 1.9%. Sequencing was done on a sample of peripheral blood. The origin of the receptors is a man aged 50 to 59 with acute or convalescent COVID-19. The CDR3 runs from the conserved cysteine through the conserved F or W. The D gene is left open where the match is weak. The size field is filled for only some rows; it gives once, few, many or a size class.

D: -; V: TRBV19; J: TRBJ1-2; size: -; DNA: TGTGCCAGTAGTATAGGGACTCGGTGGGGCTACACCTTC; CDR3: CASSIGTRWGYTF
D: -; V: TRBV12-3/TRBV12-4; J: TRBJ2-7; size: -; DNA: TGTGCCAGCAGTTTAGGGGGGCGGGTCGAGCAGTACTTC; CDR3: CASSLGGRVEQYF
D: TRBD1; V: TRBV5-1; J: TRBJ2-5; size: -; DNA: TGCGCCGGCCGTCAAGGGGGCTCAGAAGAGACCCAGTACTTC; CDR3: CAGRQGGSEETQYF
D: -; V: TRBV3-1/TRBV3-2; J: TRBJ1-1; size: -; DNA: TGTGCCAGCAGTCCCCCGGCGGGGGCGTTGAGGACTGAAGCTTTCTTT; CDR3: CASSPPAGALRTEAFF
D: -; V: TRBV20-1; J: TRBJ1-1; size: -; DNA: TGCAGTGCTAGTCGGAACACTGAAGCTTTCTTT; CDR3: CSASRNTEAFF
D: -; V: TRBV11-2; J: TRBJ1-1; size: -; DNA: TGTGCCAGCAGCTTAGGACAGGTAAATGGAGCTTTCTTT; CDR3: CASSLGQVNGAFF
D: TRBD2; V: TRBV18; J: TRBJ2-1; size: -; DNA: TGTGCCAGCTCACCACCACCCTTTCTAGCGGGGATTAACAATGAGCAGTTCTTC; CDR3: CASSPPPFLAGINNEQFF
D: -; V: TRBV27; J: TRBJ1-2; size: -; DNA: TGTGCCAGCAGTTTAGAGGGCAATGGCTACACCTTC; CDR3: CASSLEGNGYTF
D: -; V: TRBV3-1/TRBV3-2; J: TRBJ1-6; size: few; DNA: TGTGCCAGCAGCCGGGACAACAAGTCACCCCTCCACTTT; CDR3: CASSRDNKSPLHF
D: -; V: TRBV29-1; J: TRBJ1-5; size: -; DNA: TGCAGCGTTGGAGGGGGGGTCAATCAGCCCCAGCATTTT; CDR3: CSVGGGVNQPQHF
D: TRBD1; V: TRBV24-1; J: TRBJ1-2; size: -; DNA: TGTGCCACCAGTGATTCCTTGGGACAGGGTTCTTCTAACTATGGCTACACCTTC; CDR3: CATSDSLGQGSSNYGYTF
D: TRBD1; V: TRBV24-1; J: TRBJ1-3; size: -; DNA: TGTGCCACCAGTGATCCGGGACAGGGGACTGGCACCATATATTTT; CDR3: CATSDPGQGTGTIYF
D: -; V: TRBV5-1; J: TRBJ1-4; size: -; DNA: TGCGCCAGCAGCGTACAGAGTACAACTAATGAAAAACTGTTTTTT; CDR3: CASSVQSTTNEKLFF
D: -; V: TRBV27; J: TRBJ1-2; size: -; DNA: TGTGCCAGCAGCGAACACCCGAGGGGCTACACCTTC; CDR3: CASSEHPRGYTF
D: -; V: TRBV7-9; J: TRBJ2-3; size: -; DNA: TGTGCCAGCAGGAGAGAGGCTTCGGGGGTGCGCACAGATACGCAGTATTTT; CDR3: CASRREASGVRTDTQYF
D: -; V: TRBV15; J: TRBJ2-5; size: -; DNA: TGTGCCACCAGCAGAGATCTCAACAGCCAAGAGACCCAGTACTTC; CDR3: CATSRDLNSQETQYF